The TCR beta chain described here comes from a study of preoperative IRX-2 immunotherapy in early breast cancer. Some clones are missing from TCRdb's copy, which holds only in-frame ones; the method was immunoSEQ multiplex PCR. The sample has fewer than 9,500 clones; 80% are singletons. The CDR3 spans 14 residues. Germline CDR1 reads LNHDA; CDR2 reads SQIVND (reference sequence). Trimming took 6 bases from V and 4 from J, leaving 15 bases between them. Treatment described: preoperative locoregional IRX-2 cytokine immunotherapy. This phase Ib study tested locoregional IRX-2 cytokine immunotherapy given before surgery.

The receptor was isolated from a human donor with breast cancer. J is TRBJ1-1 and V is TRBV19; TRBD1 is a possible D gene (6 bases). This sample comprised tumor tissue, obtained after IRX-2 immunotherapy. Written as DNA, the CDR3 is TGTGCCAGTAGCCCCGGAGGAGGGGGCACTGAAGCTTTCTTT. It codes for CASSPGGGGTEAFF.